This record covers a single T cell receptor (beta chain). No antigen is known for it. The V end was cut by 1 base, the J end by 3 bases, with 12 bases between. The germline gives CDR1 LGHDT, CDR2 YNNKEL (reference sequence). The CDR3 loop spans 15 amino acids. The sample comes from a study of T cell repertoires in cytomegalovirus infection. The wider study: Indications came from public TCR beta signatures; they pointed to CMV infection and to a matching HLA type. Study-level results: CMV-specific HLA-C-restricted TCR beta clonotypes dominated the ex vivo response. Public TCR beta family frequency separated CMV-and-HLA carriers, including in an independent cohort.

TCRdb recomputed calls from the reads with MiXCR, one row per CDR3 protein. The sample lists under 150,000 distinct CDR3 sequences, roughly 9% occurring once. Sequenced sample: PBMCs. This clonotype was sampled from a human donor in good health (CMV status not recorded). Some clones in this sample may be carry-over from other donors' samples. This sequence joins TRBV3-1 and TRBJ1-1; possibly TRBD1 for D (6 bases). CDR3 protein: CASSQGTGLDTEAFF. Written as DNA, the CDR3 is TGTGCCAGCAGCCAAGGTACAGGGTTGGACACTGAAGCTTTCTTT.